This T cell receptor (beta chain) was recovered during a study of CD8+ T cells in alopecia areata. Study information: The study gave treated patients oral tofacitinib at 5 to 10 mg twice daily.

TCR sequencing used cDNA made by reverse transcription of extracted RNA. Here immunoSEQ multiplex PCR was the method, and the copy in TCRdb shows in-frame clones only, minus some. Here the sample spans 180,000 or so clones, roughly 65% being singletons. The study team obtained lesional scalp punch biopsies and peripheral blood from alopecia areata patients. Sequencing used CD4+ T cells sorted from blood, obtained at week 0. This clonotype was obtained from a human donor with alopecia areata.

CDR3 DNA: TGCGCCAGCAGCTATGGTGGACAGGGGATTTACGAGCAGTACTTC. It specifies CASSYGGQGIYEQYF. The chain uses TRBV5-1 and TRBJ2-7, with TRBD1 matching 9 bases. Trimming took 3 bases from V and 4 from J; bases not matched to a gene: 8. This CDR3 is built from 15 residues. The germline V gene encodes CDR1 SGHRS and CDR2 YFSETQ.